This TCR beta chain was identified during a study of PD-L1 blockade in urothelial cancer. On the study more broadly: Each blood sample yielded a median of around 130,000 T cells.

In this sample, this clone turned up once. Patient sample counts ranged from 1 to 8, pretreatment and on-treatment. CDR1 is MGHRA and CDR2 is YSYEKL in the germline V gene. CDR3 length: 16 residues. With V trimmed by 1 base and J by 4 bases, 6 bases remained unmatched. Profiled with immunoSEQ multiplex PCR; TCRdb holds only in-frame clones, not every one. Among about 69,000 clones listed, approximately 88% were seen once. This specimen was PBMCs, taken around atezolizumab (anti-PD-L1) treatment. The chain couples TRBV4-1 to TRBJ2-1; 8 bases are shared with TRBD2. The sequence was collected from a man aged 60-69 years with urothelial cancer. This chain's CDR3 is CASSQVYGRGYNEQFF. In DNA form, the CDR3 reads TGCGCCAGCAGCCAAGTTTACGGGAGGGGGTACAATGAGCAGTTCTTC.